The clone carrying this T cell receptor beta chain was counted a single time. Its specificity is unknown. This CDR3 is built from 15 residues. Germline CDR1 and CDR2: SGHNT and YENEEA. V lost 5 bases to trimming and J lost 3 bases, with 14 bases between them. The protocol was immunoSEQ multiplex PCR, while the TCRdb copy is restricted to in-frame clones and leaves out a portion. There are 25,000 to 30,000 clones in the sample; just over 90% occur only once, and approximately 24% lies in the top ten. This entry belongs to a study of OX40 agonist ivuxolimab in advanced cancers. Across the study: Eligibility admitted prior anti-PD-1, anti-PD-L1 or anti-CTLA-4 therapy; 40% to 50% had some.

Samples of blood were obtained at baseline, on cycle 4 day 1, and on cycle 7 day 1. General study points: Average numbers of expanded clones were greater in CD8+ T cells than in CD4+.

The gene calls are TRBV11-3 and TRBJ1-3; D ambiguous. The sequenced sample was CD4+ or CD8+ T cells sorted from blood, obtained in a trial of the OX40 agonist ivuxolimab. This TCR was sampled from an adult with an advanced solid tumor such as melanoma, head and neck, liver or kidney cancer. CDR3 DNA: TGTGCCAGCAGCCCAGGTAGCGGGTTTGGAAACACCATATATTTT. Translating it yields CASSPGSGFGNTIYF. Full variable domain (outside the CDR3, taken from reference TRBV11-3 and TRBJ1-3): EAGVVQSPRYKIIEKKQPVAFWCNPISGHNTLYWYLQNLGQGPELLIRYENEEAVDDSQLPKDRFSAERLKGVDSTLKIQPAELGDSAVYLCASSPGSGFGNTIYFGEGSWLTVV.